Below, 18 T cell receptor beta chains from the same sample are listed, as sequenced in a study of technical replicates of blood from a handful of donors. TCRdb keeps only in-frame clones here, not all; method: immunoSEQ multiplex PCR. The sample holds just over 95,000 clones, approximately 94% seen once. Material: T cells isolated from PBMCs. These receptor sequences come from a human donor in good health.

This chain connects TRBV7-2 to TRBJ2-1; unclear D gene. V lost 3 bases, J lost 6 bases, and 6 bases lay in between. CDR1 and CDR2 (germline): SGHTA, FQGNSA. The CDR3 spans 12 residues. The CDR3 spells CASSFSGNEQFF. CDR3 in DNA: TGTGCCAGCAGCTTTTCCGGCAATGAGCAGTTCTTC.

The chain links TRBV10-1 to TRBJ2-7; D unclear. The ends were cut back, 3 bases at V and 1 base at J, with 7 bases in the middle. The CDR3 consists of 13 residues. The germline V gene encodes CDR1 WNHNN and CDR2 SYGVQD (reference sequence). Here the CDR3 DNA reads TGCGCCAGCAGTGAAACCCTATCCTACGAGCAGTACTTC. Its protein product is CASSETLSYEQYF.

CDR3 coding DNA: TGTGCCAGCAGTTTATACTTCGGGGAGACCCAGTACTTC. Encoded protein: CASSLYFGETQYF. This sequence joins TRBV27 and TRBJ2-5, with D unresolved. Germline CDR1 reads MNHEY; CDR2 reads SMNVEV (reference sequence). This CDR3 has 13 amino acids. Trimming pared 1 base from V and 5 bases from J, leaving 8 bases between.

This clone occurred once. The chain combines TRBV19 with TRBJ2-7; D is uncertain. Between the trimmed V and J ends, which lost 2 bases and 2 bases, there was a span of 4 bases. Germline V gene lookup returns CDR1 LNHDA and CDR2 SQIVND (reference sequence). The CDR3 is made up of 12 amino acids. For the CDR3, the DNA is TGTGCCAGTAGTATAACACCCTACGAGCAGTACTTC. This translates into CASSITPYEQYF.

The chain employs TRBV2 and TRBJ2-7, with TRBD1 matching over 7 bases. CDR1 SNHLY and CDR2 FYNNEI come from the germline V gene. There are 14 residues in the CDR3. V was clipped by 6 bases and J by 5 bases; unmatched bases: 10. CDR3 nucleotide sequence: TGTGCCAGCAGCGTCGACAGGGTCATCGACGAGCAGTACTTC. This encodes CASSVDRVIDEQYF.

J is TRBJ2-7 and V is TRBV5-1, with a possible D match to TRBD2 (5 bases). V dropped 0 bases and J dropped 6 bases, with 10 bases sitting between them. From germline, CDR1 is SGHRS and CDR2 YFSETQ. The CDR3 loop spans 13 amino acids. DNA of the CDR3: TGCGCCAGCAGCTTGGGGCGAGCGGCCGAGCAGTACTTC. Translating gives CASSLGRAAEQYF. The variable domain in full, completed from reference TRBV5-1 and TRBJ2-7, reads KAGVTQTPRYLIKTRGQQVTLSCSPISGHRSVSWYQQTPGQGLQFLFEYFSETQRNKGNFPGRFSGRQFSNSRSEMNVSTLELGDSALYLCASSLGRAAEQYFGPGTRLTVT.

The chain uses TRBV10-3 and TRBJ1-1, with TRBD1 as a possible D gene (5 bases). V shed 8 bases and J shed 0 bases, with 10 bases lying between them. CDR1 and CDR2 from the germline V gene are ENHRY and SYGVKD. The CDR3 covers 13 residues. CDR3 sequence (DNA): TGTGCCATCGGGGCTGGGGTGAACACTGAAGCTTTCTTT. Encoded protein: CAIGAGVNTEAFF.

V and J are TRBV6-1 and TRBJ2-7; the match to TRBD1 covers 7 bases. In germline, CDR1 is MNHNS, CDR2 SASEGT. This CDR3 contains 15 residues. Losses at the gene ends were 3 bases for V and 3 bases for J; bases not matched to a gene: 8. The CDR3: CASSEGWDRIYEQYF. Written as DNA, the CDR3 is TGTGCCAGCAGTGAGGGATGGGACAGAATCTACGAGCAGTACTTC.

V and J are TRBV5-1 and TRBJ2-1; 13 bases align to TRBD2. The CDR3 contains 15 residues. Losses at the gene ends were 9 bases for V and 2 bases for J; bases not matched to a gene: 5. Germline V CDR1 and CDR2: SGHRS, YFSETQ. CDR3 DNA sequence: TGCGCCACCGGGACTAGCGGGGACCCCTACAATGAGCAGTTCTTC. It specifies CATGTSGDPYNEQFF.

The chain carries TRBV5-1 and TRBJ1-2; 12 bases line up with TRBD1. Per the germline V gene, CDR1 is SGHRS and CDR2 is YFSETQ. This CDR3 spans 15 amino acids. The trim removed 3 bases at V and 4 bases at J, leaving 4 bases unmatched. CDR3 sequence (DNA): TGCGCCAGCAGCTCCGGGACAGGGGGCGGCTATGGCTACACCTTC. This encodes CASSSGTGGGYGYTF. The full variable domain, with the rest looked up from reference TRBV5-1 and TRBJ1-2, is KAGVTQTPRYLIKTRGQQVTLSCSPISGHRSVSWYQQTPGQGLQFLFEYFSETQRNKGNFPGRFSGRQFSNSRSEMNVSTLELGDSALYLCASSSGTGGGYGYTFGSGTRLTVV.

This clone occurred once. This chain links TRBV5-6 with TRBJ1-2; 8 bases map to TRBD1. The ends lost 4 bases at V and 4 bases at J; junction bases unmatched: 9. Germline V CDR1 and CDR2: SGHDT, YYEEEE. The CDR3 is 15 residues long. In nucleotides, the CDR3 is TGTGCCAGCAGCGAGAGGACAGGGACCCCCTATGGCTACACCTTC. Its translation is CASSERTGTPYGYTF.

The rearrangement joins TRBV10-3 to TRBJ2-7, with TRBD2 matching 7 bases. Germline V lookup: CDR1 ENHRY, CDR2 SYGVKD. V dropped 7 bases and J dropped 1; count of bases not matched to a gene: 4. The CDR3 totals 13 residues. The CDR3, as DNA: TGTGCCATCAACGACGGGGGGTCCTACGAGCAGTACTTC. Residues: CAINDGGSYEQYF.

The CDR3 sequence: CASSLTDRGAGADTQYF. CDR3 nucleotides: TGCGCCAGCAGCTTAACAGACAGGGGGGCAGGCGCAGATACGCAGTATTTT. This sequence joins TRBV5-1 and TRBJ2-3; 9 bases match TRBD1. Germline CDR1 reads SGHRS; CDR2 reads YFSETQ. With V trimmed by 2 bases and J by 4 bases, 11 bases remained unmatched. The CDR3 runs to 17 residues.

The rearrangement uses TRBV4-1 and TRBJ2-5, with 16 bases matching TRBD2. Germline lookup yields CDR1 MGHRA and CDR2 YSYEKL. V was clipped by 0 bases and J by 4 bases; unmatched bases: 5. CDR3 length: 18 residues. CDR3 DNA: TGCGCCAGCAGCCAAGACTTAGGGACTAGCGGGAGGGCAGAGACCCAGTACTTC. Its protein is CASSQDLGTSGRAETQYF.

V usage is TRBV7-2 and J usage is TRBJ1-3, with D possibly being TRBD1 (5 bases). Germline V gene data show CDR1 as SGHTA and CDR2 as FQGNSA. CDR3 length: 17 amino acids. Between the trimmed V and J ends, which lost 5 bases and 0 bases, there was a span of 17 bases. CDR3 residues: CASSPGTALVSGNTIYF. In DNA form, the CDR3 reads TGTGCCAGCAGCCCCGGGACTGCCCTTGTCTCTGGAAACACCATATATTTT.

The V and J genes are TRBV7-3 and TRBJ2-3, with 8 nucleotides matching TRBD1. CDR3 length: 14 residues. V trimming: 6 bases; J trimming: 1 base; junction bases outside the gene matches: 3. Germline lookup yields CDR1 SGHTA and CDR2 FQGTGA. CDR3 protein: CASSLTGGTDTQYF. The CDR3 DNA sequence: TGTGCCAGCAGTTTGACAGGGGGCACAGATACGCAGTATTTT.

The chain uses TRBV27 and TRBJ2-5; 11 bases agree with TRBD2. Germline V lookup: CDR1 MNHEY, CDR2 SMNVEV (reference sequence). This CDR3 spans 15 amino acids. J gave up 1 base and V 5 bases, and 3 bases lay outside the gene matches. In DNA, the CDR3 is TGTGCCAGCAGTCGGACTAGCGGGCCCCAAGAGACCCAGTACTTC. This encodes CASSRTSGPQETQYF.

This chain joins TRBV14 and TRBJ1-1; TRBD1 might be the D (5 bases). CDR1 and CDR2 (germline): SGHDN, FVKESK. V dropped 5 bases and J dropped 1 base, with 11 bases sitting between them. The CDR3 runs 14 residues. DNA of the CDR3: TGTGCCAGCAGCGGCCGGGACTGGAACACTGAAGCTTTCTTT. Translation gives CASSGRDWNTEAFF.